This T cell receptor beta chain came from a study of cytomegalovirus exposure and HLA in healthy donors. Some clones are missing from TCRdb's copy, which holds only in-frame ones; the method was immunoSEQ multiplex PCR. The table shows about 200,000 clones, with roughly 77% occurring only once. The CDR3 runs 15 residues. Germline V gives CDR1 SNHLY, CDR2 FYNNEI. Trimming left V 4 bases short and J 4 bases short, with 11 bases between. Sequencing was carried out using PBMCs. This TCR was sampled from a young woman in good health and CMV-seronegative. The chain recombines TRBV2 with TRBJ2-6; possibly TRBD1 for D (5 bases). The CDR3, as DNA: TGTGCCAGCAGTGCGAAGGGGTCCGGGGCCAACGTCCTGACTTTC. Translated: CASSAKGSGANVLTF.